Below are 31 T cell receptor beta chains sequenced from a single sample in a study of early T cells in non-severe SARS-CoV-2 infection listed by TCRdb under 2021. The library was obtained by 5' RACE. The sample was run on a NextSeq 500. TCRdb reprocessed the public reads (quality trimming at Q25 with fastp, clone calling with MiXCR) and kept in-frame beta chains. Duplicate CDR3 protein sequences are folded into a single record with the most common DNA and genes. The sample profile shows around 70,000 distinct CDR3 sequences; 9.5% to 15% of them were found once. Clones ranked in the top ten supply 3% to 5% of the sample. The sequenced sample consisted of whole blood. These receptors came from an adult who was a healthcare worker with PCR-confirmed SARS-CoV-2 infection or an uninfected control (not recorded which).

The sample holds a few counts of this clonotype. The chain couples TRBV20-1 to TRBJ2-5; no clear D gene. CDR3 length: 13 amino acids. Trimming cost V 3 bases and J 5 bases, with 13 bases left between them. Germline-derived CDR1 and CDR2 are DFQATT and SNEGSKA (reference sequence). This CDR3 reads CSASPLARETQYF. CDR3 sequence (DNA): TGCAGTGCTAGCCCTCTCGCCAGGGAGACCCAGTACTTC.

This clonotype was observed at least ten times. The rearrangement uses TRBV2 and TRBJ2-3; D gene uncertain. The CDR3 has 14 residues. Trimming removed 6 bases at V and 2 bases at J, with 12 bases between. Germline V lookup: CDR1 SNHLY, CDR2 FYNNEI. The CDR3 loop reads CASSASAPTDTQYF. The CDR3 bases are TGTGCCAGCAGCGCATCGGCCCCCACAGATACGCAGTATTTT. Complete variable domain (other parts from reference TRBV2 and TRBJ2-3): EPEVTQTPSHQVTQMGQEVILRCVPISNHLYFYWYRQILGQKVEFLVSFYNNEISEKSEIFDDQFSVERPDGSNFTLKIRSTKLEDSAMYFCASSASAPTDTQYFGPGTRLTVL.

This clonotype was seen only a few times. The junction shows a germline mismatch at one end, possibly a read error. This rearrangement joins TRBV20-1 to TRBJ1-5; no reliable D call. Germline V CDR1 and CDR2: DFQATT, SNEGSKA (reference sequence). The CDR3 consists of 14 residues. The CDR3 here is CSARKDASNHPQHF. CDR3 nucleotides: TGCAGTGCTAGAAAGGACGCCAGCAATCATCCCCAGCATTTT.

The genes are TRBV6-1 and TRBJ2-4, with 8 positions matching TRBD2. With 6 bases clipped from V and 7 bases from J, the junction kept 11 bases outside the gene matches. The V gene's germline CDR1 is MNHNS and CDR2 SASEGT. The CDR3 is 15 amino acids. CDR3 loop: CASSNREGRGNIQYF. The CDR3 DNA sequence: TGTGCCAGCAGCAACCGGGAGGGGCGTGGGAACATTCAGTACTTC.

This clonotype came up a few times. The DNA for the CDR3 is TGCGCCAGCAGCTTGTTTACAGGGGGCACCTCCTACGAGCAGTACTTC. Translation gives CASSLFTGGTSYEQYF. The chain recombines TRBV5-1 with TRBJ2-7; 9 bases map to TRBD1. The V and J ends lost 1 base and 0 bases, in that order; junction bases with no gene match: 5. This CDR3 contains 16 residues. Germline assignment: CDR1 SGHRS and CDR2 YFSETQ.

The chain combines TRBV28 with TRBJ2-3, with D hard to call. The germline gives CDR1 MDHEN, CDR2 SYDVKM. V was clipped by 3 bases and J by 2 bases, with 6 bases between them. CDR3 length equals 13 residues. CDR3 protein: CASSFGNTDTQYF. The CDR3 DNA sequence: TGTGCCAGCAGTTTCGGAAACACAGATACGCAGTATTTT.

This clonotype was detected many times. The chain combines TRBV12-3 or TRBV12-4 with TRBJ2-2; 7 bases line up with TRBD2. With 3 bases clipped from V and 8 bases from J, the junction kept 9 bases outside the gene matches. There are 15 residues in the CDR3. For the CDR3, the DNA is TGTGCCAGCAGTTTGGGCGGGGGACTGACAGGGGAGCTGTTTTTT. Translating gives CASSLGGGLTGELFF.

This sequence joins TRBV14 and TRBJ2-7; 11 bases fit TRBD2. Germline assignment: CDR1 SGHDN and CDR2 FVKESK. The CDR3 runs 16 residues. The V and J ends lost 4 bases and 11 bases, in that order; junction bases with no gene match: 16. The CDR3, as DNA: TGTGCCAGCAGCCTTGGACAGTCGGCTAGCGGGAGGAGTAAGTACTTC. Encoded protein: CASSLGQSASGRSKYF.

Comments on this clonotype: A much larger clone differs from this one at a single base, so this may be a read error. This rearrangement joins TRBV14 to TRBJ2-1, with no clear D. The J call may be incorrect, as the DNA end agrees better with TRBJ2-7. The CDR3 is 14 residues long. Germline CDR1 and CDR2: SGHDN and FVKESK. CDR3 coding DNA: TGTGCCAGCAGCCAAGTCTCTACCCTTGGTGAGCAGTACTTC. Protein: CASSQVSTLGEQYF.

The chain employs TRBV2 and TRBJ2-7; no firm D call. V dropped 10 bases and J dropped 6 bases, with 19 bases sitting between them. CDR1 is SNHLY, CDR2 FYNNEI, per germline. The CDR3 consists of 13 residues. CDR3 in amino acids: CANGRTTLGEQYF. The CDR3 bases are TGTGCCAATGGGCGAACAACCTTGGGCGAGCAGTACTTC.

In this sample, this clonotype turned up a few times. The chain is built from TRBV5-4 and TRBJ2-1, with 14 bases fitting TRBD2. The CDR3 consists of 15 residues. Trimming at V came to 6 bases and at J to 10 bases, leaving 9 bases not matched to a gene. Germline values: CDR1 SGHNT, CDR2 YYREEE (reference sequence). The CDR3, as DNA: TGTGCCAGCATGCTGACTAGCGGGAGGGCCCAGGAGCAGTTCTTC. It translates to CASMLTSGRAQEQFF.

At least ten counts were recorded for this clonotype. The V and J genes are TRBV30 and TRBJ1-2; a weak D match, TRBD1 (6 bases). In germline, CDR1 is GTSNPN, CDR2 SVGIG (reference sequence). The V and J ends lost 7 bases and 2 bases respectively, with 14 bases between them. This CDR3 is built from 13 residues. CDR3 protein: CASGDNQNYGYTF. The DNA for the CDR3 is TGTGCCTCGGGGGACAACCAGAACTATGGCTACACCTTC.

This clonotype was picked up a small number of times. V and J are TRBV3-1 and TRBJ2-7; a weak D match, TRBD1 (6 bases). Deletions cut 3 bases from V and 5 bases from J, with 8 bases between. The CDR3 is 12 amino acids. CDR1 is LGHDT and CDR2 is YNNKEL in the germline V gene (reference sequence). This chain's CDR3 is CASSQRQDEQYF. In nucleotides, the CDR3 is TGTGCCAGCAGCCAGAGACAGGACGAGCAGTACTTC.

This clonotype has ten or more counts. CDR3 sequence (DNA): TGTGCCAGCAGCTCAATGACCCGGAGCGGGAGGGCCCGGAGTGAGCAGTTCTTC. Its protein is CASSSMTRSGRARSEQFF. V usage is TRBV5-4 and J usage is TRBJ2-1, with TRBD2 matching over 10 bases. The CDR3 length is 18 residues. V was pared by 3 bases and J by 9 bases, with 18 bases of the junction left unmatched. The V gene's germline CDR1 is SGHNT and CDR2 YYREEE (reference sequence).

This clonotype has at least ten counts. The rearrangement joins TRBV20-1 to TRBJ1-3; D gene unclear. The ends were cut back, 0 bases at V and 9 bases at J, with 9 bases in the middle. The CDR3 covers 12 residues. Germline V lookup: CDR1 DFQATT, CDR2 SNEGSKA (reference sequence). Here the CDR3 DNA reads TGCAGTGCTAGAGATCTGGAAGGCACCATATATTTT. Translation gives CSARDLEGTIYF.

The CDR3 coding sequence is TGTGCCAGCAGTCCACAGGGGGCCGGGAACACTGAAGCTTTCTTT. Translating gives CASSPQGAGNTEAFF. The V and J genes are TRBV28 and TRBJ1-1, with TRBD1 identical over 9 bases. Germline V gene sequence: CDR1 MDHEN, CDR2 SYDVKM. This CDR3 is 15 amino acids long. Trimming cost V 5 bases and J 1 base; bases outside gene matches: 5.

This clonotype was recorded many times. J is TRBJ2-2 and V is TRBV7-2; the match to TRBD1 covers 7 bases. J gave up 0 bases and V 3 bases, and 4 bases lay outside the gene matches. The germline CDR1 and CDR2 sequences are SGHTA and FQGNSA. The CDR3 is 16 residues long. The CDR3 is CASSLNRGANTGELFF. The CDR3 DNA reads TGTGCCAGCAGCTTGAACAGGGGCGCGAACACCGGGGAGCTGTTTTTT.

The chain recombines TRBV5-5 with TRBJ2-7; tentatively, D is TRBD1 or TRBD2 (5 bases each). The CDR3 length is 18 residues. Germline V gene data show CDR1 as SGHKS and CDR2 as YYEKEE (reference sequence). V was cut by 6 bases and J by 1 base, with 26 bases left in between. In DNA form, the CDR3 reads TGTGCCAGCAACCCCCGTGGTGGGGCGGGCGACCTTTCCTACGAGCAGTACTTC. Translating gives CASNPRGGAGDLSYEQYF.

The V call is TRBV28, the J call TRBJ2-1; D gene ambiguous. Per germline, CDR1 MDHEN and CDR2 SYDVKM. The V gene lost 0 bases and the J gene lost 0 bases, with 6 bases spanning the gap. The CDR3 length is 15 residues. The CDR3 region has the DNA TGTGCCAGCAGTTTATGGCAAAGCTCCTACAATGAGCAGTTCTTC. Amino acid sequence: CASSLWQSSYNEQFF.

The CDR3 DNA is TGTGCCAGCAGCACCCCCGGGACAGGGGTCTACGAGCAGTACTTC. Translated, it gives CASSTPGTGVYEQYF. This chain uses TRBV27 with TRBJ2-7; 10 bases match TRBD1. The CDR3 spans 15 residues. Germline values: CDR1 MNHEY, CDR2 SMNVEV (reference sequence). J was trimmed by 3 bases and V by 6 bases; bases with no gene match: 8.

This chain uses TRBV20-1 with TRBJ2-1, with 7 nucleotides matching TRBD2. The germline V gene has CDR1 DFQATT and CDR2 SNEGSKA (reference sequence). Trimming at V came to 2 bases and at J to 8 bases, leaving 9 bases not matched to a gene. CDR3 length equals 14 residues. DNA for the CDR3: TGCAGTGCTAGAAAGCGGGGTGGCCCCGATGAGCAGTTCTTC. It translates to CSARKRGGPDEQFF.

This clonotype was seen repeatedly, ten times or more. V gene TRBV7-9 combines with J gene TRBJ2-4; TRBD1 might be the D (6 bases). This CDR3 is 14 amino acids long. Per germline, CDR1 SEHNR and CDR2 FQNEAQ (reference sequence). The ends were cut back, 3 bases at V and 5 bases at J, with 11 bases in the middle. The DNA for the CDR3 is TGTGCCAGCAGCTTGAGTCCAGGGGAAAACATTCAGTACTTC. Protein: CASSLSPGENIQYF. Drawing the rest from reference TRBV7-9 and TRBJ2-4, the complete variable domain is DTGVSQNPRHKITKRGQNVTFRCDPISEHNRLYWYRQTLGQGPEFLTYFQNEAQLEKSRLLSDRFSAERPKGSFSTLEIQRTEQGDSAMYLCASSLSPGENIQYFGAGTRLSVL.

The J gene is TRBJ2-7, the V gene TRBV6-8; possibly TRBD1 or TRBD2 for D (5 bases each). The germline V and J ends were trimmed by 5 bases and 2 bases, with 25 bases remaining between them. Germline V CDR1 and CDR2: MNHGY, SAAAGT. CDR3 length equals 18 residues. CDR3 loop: CASSRAPGLQEGTYEQYF. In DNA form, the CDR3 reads TGTGCCAGCAGTCGCGCACCGGGGCTCCAAGAAGGAACCTACGAGCAGTACTTC.

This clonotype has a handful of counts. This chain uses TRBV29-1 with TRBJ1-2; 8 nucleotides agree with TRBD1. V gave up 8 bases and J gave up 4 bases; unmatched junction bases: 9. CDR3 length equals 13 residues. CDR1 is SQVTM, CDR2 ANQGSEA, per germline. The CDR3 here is CSYQGALGYGYTF. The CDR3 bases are TGCAGCTACCAGGGGGCGTTGGGCTATGGCTACACCTTC. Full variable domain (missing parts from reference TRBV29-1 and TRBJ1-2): SAVISQKPSRDICQRGTSLTIQCQVDSQVTMMFWYRQQPGQSLTLIATANQGSEATYESGFVIDKFPISRPNLTFSTLTVSNMSPEDSSIYLCSYQGALGYGYTFGSGTRLTVV.

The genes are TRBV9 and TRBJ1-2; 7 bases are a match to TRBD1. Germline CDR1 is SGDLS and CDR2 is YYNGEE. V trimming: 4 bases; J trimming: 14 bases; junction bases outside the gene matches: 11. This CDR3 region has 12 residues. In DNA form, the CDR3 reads TGTGCCAGCAGCACGTCCCGGGACAGCCTAACCTTC. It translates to CASSTSRDSLTF.

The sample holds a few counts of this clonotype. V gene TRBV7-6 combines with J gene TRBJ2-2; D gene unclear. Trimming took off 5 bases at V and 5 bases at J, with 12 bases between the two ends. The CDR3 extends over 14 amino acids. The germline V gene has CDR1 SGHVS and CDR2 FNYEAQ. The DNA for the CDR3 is TGTGCCAGCAGCCCTTATGGAAGGACCGGGGAGCTGTTTTTT. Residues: CASSPYGRTGELFF.

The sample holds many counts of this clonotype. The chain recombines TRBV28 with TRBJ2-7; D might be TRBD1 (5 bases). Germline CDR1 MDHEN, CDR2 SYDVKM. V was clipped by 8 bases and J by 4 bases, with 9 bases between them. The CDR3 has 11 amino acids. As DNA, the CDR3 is TGTGCCAGCTACTCAGGGTACGAGCAGTACTTC. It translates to CASYSGYEQYF.

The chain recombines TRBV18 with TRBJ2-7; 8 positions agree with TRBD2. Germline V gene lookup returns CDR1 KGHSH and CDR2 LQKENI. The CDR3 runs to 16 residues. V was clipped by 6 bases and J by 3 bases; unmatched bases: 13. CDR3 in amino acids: CASSLYSGTLDYEQYF. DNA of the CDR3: TGTGCCAGCTCCCTTTATAGCGGGACCCTCGACTACGAGCAGTACTTC. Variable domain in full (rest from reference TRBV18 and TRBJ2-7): NAGVMQNPRHLVRRRGQEARLRCSPMKGHSHVYWYRQLPEEGLKFMVYLQKENIIDESGMPKERFSAEFPKEGPSILRIQQVVRGDSAAYFCASSLYSGTLDYEQYFGPGTRLTVT.

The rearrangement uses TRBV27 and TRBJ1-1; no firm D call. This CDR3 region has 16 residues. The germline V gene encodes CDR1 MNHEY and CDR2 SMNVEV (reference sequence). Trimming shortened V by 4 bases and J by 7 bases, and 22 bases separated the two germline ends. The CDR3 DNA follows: TGTGCCAGCAGTTCCGTGCCTTCAGAAGGGCGCCTTGAAGCTTTCTTT. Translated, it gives CASSSVPSEGRLEAFF.

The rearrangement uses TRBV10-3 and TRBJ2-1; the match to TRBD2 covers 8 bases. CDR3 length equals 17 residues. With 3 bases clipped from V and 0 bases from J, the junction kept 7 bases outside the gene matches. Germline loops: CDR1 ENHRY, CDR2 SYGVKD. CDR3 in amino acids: CAISERELAASYNEQFF. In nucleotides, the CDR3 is TGTGCCATCAGTGAACGGGAACTAGCGGCCTCCTACAATGAGCAGTTCTTC.

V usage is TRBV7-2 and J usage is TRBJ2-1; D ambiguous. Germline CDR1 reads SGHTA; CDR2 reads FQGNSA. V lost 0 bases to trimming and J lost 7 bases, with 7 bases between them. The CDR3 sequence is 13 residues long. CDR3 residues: CASSLAPKNEQFF. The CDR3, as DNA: TGTGCCAGCAGCTTAGCCCCCAAGAATGAGCAGTTCTTC.